Below, 31 T cell receptor beta chains from the same sample are listed, as sequenced in a study of identical twins. Using its own MiXCR run on the 5' RACE reads, TCRdb lists one record per CDR3 protein. The sample contains around 690,000 distinct CDR3 sequences, approximately 21% of which appear only once. This sample was also put to use in a study of T cells expressing NK-cell markers.

Sequencing input: PBMCs. The receptors derive from a woman between 18 and 29 years old in good health.

The rearrangement links TRBV20-1 to TRBJ2-1; TRBD2 agrees at 7 bases. Trimming at V came to 3 bases and at J to 7 bases, leaving 9 bases not matched to a gene. The CDR3 loop spans 14 amino acids. Germline CDR1 DFQATT, CDR2 SNEGSKA (reference sequence). For the CDR3, the DNA is TGCAGTGCTAGCGGCGGGAGTATTGGTAATGAGCAGTTCTTC. It is translated as CSASGGSIGNEQFF.

V is TRBV27 and J is TRBJ2-1; 13 bases are a match to TRBD2. Per germline, CDR1 MNHEY and CDR2 SMNVEV (reference sequence). J was trimmed by 10 bases and V by 8 bases; bases with no gene match: 11. This CDR3 has 15 amino acids. The CDR3 sequence: CASGSGLAGEDEQFF. The CDR3 bases are TGTGCCAGCGGGAGCGGACTAGCGGGAGAGGACGAGCAGTTCTTC.

This chain links TRBV7-2 with TRBJ2-1; a weak D match, TRBD2 (6 bases). V lost 5 bases and J 0 bases, leaving 14 bases between the germline ends. CDR3 length: 16 residues. Germline loops: CDR1 SGHTA, CDR2 FQGNSA. CDR3 coding DNA: TGTGCCAGCAGCCTAAGGAGGGCTAGCTCCTACAATGAGCAGTTCTTC. This translates into CASSLRRASSYNEQFF.

The genes are TRBV10-3 and TRBJ2-7; maybe TRBD1 (5 bases). CDR1 and CDR2 from the germline V gene are ENHRY and SYGVKD. The CDR3 contains 13 residues. V was pared by 4 bases and J by 5 bases, with 12 bases between. The CDR3 region has the DNA TGTGCCATCAGTGGAAAGGGGATCCACGAGCAGTACTTC. Translated, it gives CAISGKGIHEQYF.

The chain couples TRBV12-3 or TRBV12-4 to TRBJ2-1; weak D call: TRBD2 (5 bases). The CDR3 loop spans 10 amino acids. V was pared by 4 bases and J by 13 bases, with 8 bases between. CDR3 amino acids: CASSSGNQFF. CDR3 bases: TGTGCCAGCAGTTCGGGGAACCAGTTCTTC.

The chain employs TRBV7-8 and TRBJ1-1, with D unresolved. The germline V gene has CDR1 SGHVS and CDR2 FQNEAQ. Trimming stripped 3 bases from V and 1 base from J, with 9 bases between. CDR3 length equals 14 residues. The CDR3 sequence is CASSFWTANTEAFF. CDR3 in DNA: TGTGCCAGCAGCTTTTGGACTGCGAACACTGAAGCTTTCTTT.

This rearrangement joins TRBV7-6 to TRBJ1-2; tentative D call: TRBD1 (6 bases). Germline CDR1 and CDR2: SGHVS and FNYEAQ. V was pared by 5 bases and J by 8 bases, with 12 bases between. The CDR3 runs to 12 residues. This CDR3 is CASSLYRVGYTF. As DNA, the CDR3 is TGTGCCAGCAGCCTGTACAGGGTCGGCTACACCTTC.

The rearrangement links TRBV20-1 to TRBJ2-1, with unresolved D. Germline V gene sequence: CDR1 DFQATT, CDR2 SNEGSKA (reference sequence). The CDR3 totals 15 residues. V lost 6 bases to trimming and J lost 6 bases, with 21 bases between them. The CDR3: CSACRTLQLSNEQFF. Here the CDR3 DNA reads TGCAGTGCCTGCAGGACCCTCCAACTAAGCAATGAGCAGTTCTTC.

This rearrangement joins TRBV19 to TRBJ2-2; D is unclear. Germline loops: CDR1 LNHDA, CDR2 SQIVND (reference sequence). V was cut by 4 bases and J by 5 bases, with 8 bases left in between. The CDR3 has 13 residues. CDR3 DNA: TGTGCCAGTAGTAAAATGACGACCGGGGAGCTGTTTTTT. Encoded protein: CASSKMTTGELFF.

The CDR3 region is CASGGGRNDEQFF. Written as DNA, the CDR3 is TGTGCCAGCGGTGGAGGGAGGAACGATGAGCAGTTCTTC. The chain carries TRBV2 and TRBJ2-1; D may be TRBD2 (6 bases). The CDR3 totals 13 residues. Trimming took 8 bases from V and 8 from J, leaving 16 bases between them. In germline, CDR1 is SNHLY, CDR2 FYNNEI.

This clonotype turned up a few times. The V call is TRBV20-1, the J call TRBJ2-1; no definite D call. Germline-derived CDR1 and CDR2 are DFQATT and SNEGSKA (reference sequence). CDR3 size: 11 residues. V was pared by 5 bases and J by 10 bases, with 12 bases between. CDR3 nucleotides: TGCAGTGCTCGACCACCGTCGGAGCAGTTCTTC. Encoded protein: CSARPPSEQFF.

This clonotype showed up many times. This sequence joins TRBV12-3 or TRBV12-4 and TRBJ1-5; D perhaps matches TRBD1 (6 bases). Trimming pared 4 bases from V and 7 bases from J, leaving 8 bases between. The CDR3 extends over 12 amino acids. CDR3 protein: CASSYGTQPQHF. CDR3 in DNA: TGTGCCAGCAGTTACGGGACACAGCCCCAGCATTTT.

This clonotype showed up just a few times. V is TRBV6-5 and J is TRBJ2-3, with 9 bases matching TRBD2. Germline trimming cut 0 bases from V and 1 base from J; bases unmatched to any gene: 5. The CDR3 consists of 17 residues. Germline V CDR1 and CDR2: MNHEY, SVGAGI. The chain's CDR3 is CASSYSMLAGGTDTQYF. The CDR3 DNA follows: TGTGCCAGCAGTTACTCGATGTTAGCGGGAGGCACAGATACGCAGTATTTT.

The chain uses TRBV7-3 and TRBJ2-1, with D perhaps matching TRBD2 (6 bases). Germline CDR1 SGHTA, CDR2 FQGTGA. The CDR3 consists of 15 residues. The V end lost 2 bases, the J end lost 6 bases, and 14 bases lay between the germline ends. The CDR3 nucleotides read TGTGCCAGCAGCTTATCCCGGGACTCCCTCAATGAGCAGTTCTTC. Translated, it gives CASSLSRDSLNEQFF.

A few counts support this clonotype. The gene calls are TRBV24-1 and TRBJ2-2; D is ambiguous. Deletions cut 4 bases from V and 4 bases from J, with 3 bases between. The CDR3 is made up of 12 amino acids. Germline values: CDR1 KGHDR, CDR2 SFDVKD. DNA for the CDR3: TGTGCCACCAGTGACCGCACCGGGGAGCTGTTTTTT. Its protein product is CATSDRTGELFF.

Many counts were recorded for this clonotype. This chain joins TRBV20-1 and TRBJ2-3, with D perhaps TRBD1 or TRBD2 (5 bases each). Trimming shortened V by 3 bases and J by 6 bases, and 19 bases separated the two germline ends. Germline V gene lookup returns CDR1 DFQATT and CDR2 SNEGSKA (reference sequence). This CDR3 spans 15 amino acids. CDR3 region: CSASPRGPRPDTQYF. The CDR3 region has the DNA TGCAGTGCTAGTCCTCGGGGCCCCCGGCCGGATACGCAGTATTTT.

Only a few counts were recorded for this clonotype. This rearrangement joins TRBV7-2 to TRBJ2-1, with 7 bases that match TRBD2. With 5 bases clipped from V and 0 bases from J, the junction kept 10 bases outside the gene matches. This CDR3 has 17 residues. Germline lookup yields CDR1 SGHTA and CDR2 FQGNSA. Here the CDR3 DNA reads TGTGCCAGCAGCCCATATACTAGCGCCCACTCCTACAATGAGCAGTTCTTC. Encoded protein: CASSPYTSAHSYNEQFF.

This clonotype was detected only a few times. The rearrangement joins TRBV27 to TRBJ2-7; TRBD2 is a possible D gene (6 bases). The CDR3 spans 15 residues. Deletions cut 5 bases from V and 4 bases from J, with 18 bases between. Germline CDR1 and CDR2: MNHEY and SMNVEV (reference sequence). The CDR3 is CASSLRGTLPYEQYF. The CDR3 nucleotides are TGTGCCAGCAGTCTCCGCGGGACTCTCCCTTACGAGCAGTACTTC.

The rearrangement links TRBV7-2 to TRBJ2-3, with D tentatively TRBD2 (6 bases). V was pared by 4 bases and J by 4 bases, with 15 bases between. There are 15 residues in the CDR3. Germline CDR1 is SGHTA and CDR2 is FQGNSA. The CDR3: CASSWGLAMADTQYF. The CDR3 bases are TGTGCCAGCAGCTGGGGACTTGCAATGGCAGATACGCAGTATTTT. Drawing the rest from reference TRBV7-2 and TRBJ2-3, the complete variable domain is GAGVSQSPSNKVTEKGKDVELRCDPISGHTALYWYRQSLGQGLEFLIYFQGNSAPDKSGLPSDRFSAERTGGSVSTLTIQRTQQEDSAVYLCASSWGLAMADTQYFGPGTRLTVL.

This clonotype has just a few counts. This chain links TRBV10-3 with TRBJ1-2; a possible D gene is TRBD1 (5 bases). V was cut by 0 bases and J by 7 bases, with 12 bases left in between. Germline V gene sequence: CDR1 ENHRY, CDR2 SYGVKD. This CDR3 contains 14 residues. The CDR3 coding sequence is TGTGCCATCAGTGAGTCTTTCGGGACCAGTGGCTACACCTTC. It yields the protein CAISESFGTSGYTF.

This chain connects TRBV7-2 to TRBJ2-7, with D possibly TRBD2 on 6 matching bases. CDR3 length: 16 amino acids. Looked up from germline, CDR1 is SGHTA and CDR2 is FQGNSA. The V end lost 2 bases, the J end lost 5 bases, and 19 bases lay between the germline ends. CDR3: CASSLPRLASIDEQYF. CDR3 DNA: TGTGCCAGCAGCTTACCGCGGCTAGCGTCGATCGACGAGCAGTACTTC. Supplemented by reference TRBV7-2 and TRBJ2-7, the full variable domain reads GAGVSQSPSNKVTEKGKDVELRCDPISGHTALYWYRQSLGQGLEFLIYFQGNSAPDKSGLPSDRFSAERTGGSVSTLTIQRTQQEDSAVYLCASSLPRLASIDEQYFGPGTRLTVT.

The CDR3 protein is CASSTVEDAYNEQFF. For the CDR3, the DNA is TGTGCCAGCAGTACAGTGGAGGACGCTTACAATGAGCAGTTCTTC. V is TRBV12-3 or TRBV12-4 and J is TRBJ2-1, with TRBD2 as a possible D gene (5 bases). CDR3 size: 15 residues. V lost 5 bases and J lost 4, with 15 bases in between.

The chain uses TRBV7-2 and TRBJ2-7, with D uncertain. This CDR3 has 13 amino acids. V was pared by 1 base and J by 7 bases, with 11 bases between. Germline CDR1 is SGHTA and CDR2 is FQGNSA. CDR3: CASSLDNGREQYF. CDR3 nucleotide sequence: TGTGCCAGCAGCTTAGATAACGGGCGGGAGCAGTACTTC.

The V and J genes are TRBV29-1 and TRBJ2-1; maybe TRBD2 (6 bases). Germline V CDR1 and CDR2: SQVTM, ANQGSEA. Trimming cost V 4 bases and J 8 bases, with 15 bases left between them. This CDR3 spans 13 amino acids. CDR3 amino acids: CSVVWGLFDEQFF. The CDR3, as DNA: TGCAGCGTTGTCTGGGGACTTTTTGATGAGCAGTTCTTC.

The chain carries TRBV10-3 and TRBJ1-1; TRBD1 is a possible D gene (5 bases). V shed 6 bases and J shed 10 bases, with 12 bases lying between them. This CDR3 is built from 11 residues. CDR1 and CDR2 from the germline V gene are ENHRY and SYGVKD. DNA of the CDR3: TGTGCCATCAGCTCAGATCAGGGAGCTTTCTTT. It specifies CAISSDQGAFF.

This rearrangement joins TRBV6-5 to TRBJ2-2, with TRBD2 identical over 11 bases. V trimming: 0 bases; J trimming: 8 bases; junction bases outside the gene matches: 8. This CDR3 is built from 17 residues. Germline V gene lookup returns CDR1 MNHEY and CDR2 SVGAGI. CDR3 nucleotide sequence: TGTGCCAGCAGTTACTCGAATAGCGGGAGGGTACGGGGGGAGCTGTTTTTT. Amino acid sequence: CASSYSNSGRVRGELFF.

There are a few counts of this clonotype. The V call is TRBV27, the J call TRBJ2-7, with D unclear. This CDR3 comprises 12 residues. In germline, CDR1 is MNHEY, CDR2 SMNVEV (reference sequence). Trimming shortened V by 7 bases and J by 2 bases, and 9 bases separated the two germline ends. The CDR3, as DNA: TGTGCCAGCAAGAAGGGAACCTACGAGCAGTACTTC. Translating it yields CASKKGTYEQYF.

The table lists this clonotype with a few counts. This rearrangement joins TRBV20-1 to TRBJ2-1; 11 bases are shared with TRBD2. Germline V CDR1 and CDR2: DFQATT, SNEGSKA (reference sequence). Trimming removed 0 bases from V and 3 bases from J; junction bases left unmatched: 4. CDR3 length: 16 amino acids. This chain's CDR3 is CSARDILAGDYNEQFF. Written as DNA, the CDR3 is TGCAGTGCTAGAGATATACTAGCGGGGGACTACAATGAGCAGTTCTTC.

This clonotype was detected only a few times. The chain employs TRBV3-1 and TRBJ2-3; D not resolved. V was trimmed by 6 bases and J by 5 bases, leaving 12 bases between them. Germline V gene lookup returns CDR1 LGHDT and CDR2 YNNKEL (reference sequence). This CDR3 spans 13 amino acids. In DNA, the CDR3 is TGTGCCAGCAGACCGGGCCCCGGAGATACGCAGTATTTT. Residues: CASRPGPGDTQYF.

V gene TRBV5-1 combines with J gene TRBJ2-1; unclear D gene. The V and J ends lost 3 bases and 5 bases respectively, with 12 bases between them. CDR1 SGHRS and CDR2 YFSETQ come from the germline V gene. The CDR3 is 14 amino acids. The CDR3, as DNA: TGCGCCAGCAGCTATCGGACGGAGCACAATGAGCAGTTCTTC. Its translation: CASSYRTEHNEQFF.

This clonotype has a handful of counts. This CDR3 reads CASTGSGHGYTF. The DNA of the CDR3 is TGTGCCAGCACAGGTTCGGGACATGGCTACACCTTC. The chain combines TRBV12-3 or TRBV12-4 with TRBJ1-2; D perhaps matches TRBD1 (5 bases). The germline V and J ends were trimmed by 7 bases and 6 bases, with 12 bases remaining between them. This CDR3 region has 12 residues.